Listed below are T cell receptor beta chains from one sample, sequenced in a study of PD-1 blockade in mismatch repair-deficient tumors. Assay used: immunoSEQ multiplex PCR; TCRdb lists only in-frame clones, some missing. The sample lists some 84,000 clones, over 75% occurring once. Sequences were derived from peripheral blood, sampled 12 weeks after starting pembrolizumab. The receptors stem from an adult with mismatch repair-deficient cancer. CDR3s leave out the opening cysteine and the closing phenylalanine or tryptophan. Only some rows state a clone size, as once, few, many or a class for expanded clones.

v_gene,abundance,CDR3aa
TRBV5-1,.,ASSLESTQY
TRBV5-4,once,ASSTGAGAYEQY
TRBV11-1,.,ASSLADSGISYEQY
TRBV7-6,.,ASSSDYEQY
TRBV4-2,.,ASSSAGGSVNTEAF
TRBV30,.,AWRTQGNTEAF
TRBV19,.,ASSLQRNYGYT
TRBV19,.,ASSIRPSYNEQF
TRBV7-9,.,ASRPRQGAGETQY
TRBV25-1,.,ASSVGQGSEQY
TRBV30,.,AWSEIGAGSYEQY
TRBV5-1,few,ASSFADEQY
TRBV5-1,.,ASSLYQGPGTDTQY
TRBV5-1,few,ASSLKLTGAGEQY
TRBV5-4,few,ASSLVGGLSYEQY
TRBV5-1,.,ASSLVTSGGGEQF
TRBV29-1,.,SVEEAPGQGTEAF
TRBV11-3,.,ASTEGLAEGTQY
TRBV5-1,.,ASSLGSGLGTGELF
TRBV6-1,.,ASSEVAASPYEQY
TRBV28,.,ASSFTRTGRNEQY
TRBV29-1,once,SVRSGRALDTQY
TRBV6-1,.,ASKSSGSIYEQY
TRBV27,.,ASSYTYNQPQH
TRBV7-3,.,ASSQTGVMANEQF
TRBV6-5,once,ASSYDRYLNTEAF
TRBV6-6,once,ASSSDRAYEQY
TRBV2,.,ASSEGTVNQPQH
TRBV2,.,ASSGQGFNKNIQY
TRBV9,few,ASSGGTEGQPQH
TRBV5-4,.,ASSSRVAGAEEQF
TRBV5-6,.,ASSFLTIMNTEAF
TRBV27,.,ASSFSPGRNTEAF
TRBV10-3,.,AISELAGGTYEQY
TRBV10-2,.,ASVLAGSYNEQF
TRBV7-6,.,ASSSRREGNEQF
TRBV19,.,ASRDGAKNIQY